This entry concerns a single TCR beta chain. Its antigen remains unidentified. The source of the sample is a study of T cell responses to AZD1222 COVID-19 vaccine. Trimming took 1 base from V and 8 from J; bases not matched to a gene: 5. CDR3 length equals 15 residues. Germline CDR1 and CDR2: LGHDT and YNNKEL (reference sequence). Study-level points and caveats: Without day 14 samples, only post-peak T cell repertoires were studied. Among vaccine-associated CD4 TCRs, coverage spanned spike, with dominance at 160-218 and 743-854. AZD1222 recipients seropositive at baseline numbered only five to seven. There were mostly white British donors and more females than males, and clonal diversity was possibly underestimated.

Produced via immunoSEQ multiplex PCR; TCRdb's table is partial and in-frame only. Among about 100,000 clones, 80% to 95% were seen once, and the ten largest hold under 2%. The sequenced sample was peripheral blood, obtained on day 0 of AZD1222 vaccination. The TCR sequence derives from an adult in good health. The V call is TRBV3-1 (or the pseudogene TRBV3-2), the J call TRBJ2-1, with TRBD1 identical over 10 bases. CDR3 loop: CASSQGTGGIYEQFF. The CDR3 DNA is TGTGCCAGCAGCCAAGGGACAGGGGGTATCTATGAGCAGTTCTTC.